This T cell receptor beta chain was profiled in a study of response to subunit inactivated influenza vaccine (dated by TCRdb to 2016 to 2019). The study in broad terms: To follow how T cells responded to a trivalent subunit inactivated influenza vaccine, the researchers relied on deep quantitative profiling of the T cell receptor repertoire.

On the study overall, not on this receptor specifically: The authors proposed that each seasonal influenza vaccination may bring in only a limited number of new T cells.

Turning to this clonotype: The specificity of this receptor is unknown. Base qualities were left out, and no much larger clone turns up one base away.

Library construction relied on RT-PCR. Sequencing instrument: Illumina HiSeq 2500. TCRdb reprocessing: public reads trimmed at Q25 with fastp, clones called with MiXCR, in-frame beta chains kept. Records with the same CDR3 protein are collapsed into one entry carrying the most frequent genes and DNA. Counted in this sample were about 650,000 distinct CDR3 sequences; roughly 15% of them appeared once. Less than 8.5% of the sample comes from the top ten. The CDR3 has 14 amino acids, counting the end cysteine and phenylalanine. The only DNA kept is the CDR3, 42 bases in frame from the first base. CDR1 is given as MNHEY and CDR2 as SVGEGT, both from the germline V gene. Trimming takes 5 bases off V and 1 base off J; junction bases not matched to a gene: 1.

Sequencing was performed on PBMCs from blood, taken 14 days before vaccination. The source of this sequence is a middle-aged man who received an inactivated influenza vaccine. Donor details come from another sample of the same person, matched by shared clones. Here the chain combines TRBV6-2 or TRBV6-3 and TRBJ1-5; 8 nucleotides in the junction match TRBD1. The DNA sequence reads TGTGCCAGCAGTGACAGGGGCAGCAATCAGCCCCAGCATTTT. It specifies CASSDRGSNQPQHF.